Following are 17 T cell receptor beta chains from one sample sequenced in a study of post-analysis software for immune sequencing data. Regarding the study as a whole: Among roughly five TRBV segments more frequent in patients than controls were TRBV5-6, TRBV5-1 and TRBV20-1.

These TCRs are of unknown antigen specificity. Unique molecular identifiers featured in each of the TCR beta cDNA libraries. One entry per CDR3 protein results from TCRdb running MiXCR on the PCR reads. The table has a few hundred thousand distinct CDR3 sequences, less than 40% seen once. Material: blood. These receptors were obtained from a girl aged 2 to 17 with multiple sclerosis.

This clonotype was seen more than once but under ten times. This chain connects TRBV15 to TRBJ2-3; D may correspond to TRBD1 or TRBD2 (6 bases each). V was trimmed by 2 bases and J by 4 bases, leaving 13 bases between them. This CDR3 is 15 amino acids long. Germline CDR1 LNHNV, CDR2 YYDKDF (reference sequence). The CDR3 coding sequence is TGTGCCACCAGCAGAATCGGGGGCCCCCCAGATACGCAGTATTTT. This codes for CATSRIGGPPDTQYF.

This clonotype has more than one count but fewer than ten. The J gene is TRBJ1-6, the V gene TRBV5-1; D not resolved. This CDR3 has 13 residues. In germline, CDR1 is SGHRS, CDR2 YFSETQ. V was clipped by 3 bases and J by 8 bases, with 9 bases between them. The CDR3 here is CASSSDGYSPLHF. The CDR3 nucleotides are TGCGCCAGCAGCTCGGACGGATATTCACCCCTCCACTTT.

V gene TRBV7-2 combines with J gene TRBJ2-3; tentative D call: TRBD1 (5 bases). The CDR3 contains 15 residues. Trimming stripped 2 bases from V and 5 bases from J, with 14 bases between. CDR1 and CDR2 (germline): SGHTA, FQGNSA. CDR3 protein: CASSLRGFTGDTQYF. CDR3 coding DNA: TGTGCCAGCAGCTTAAGGGGTTTTACCGGAGATACGCAGTATTTT. Looking up the rest from reference TRBV7-2 and TRBJ2-3 gives the full variable domain: GAGVSQSPSNKVTEKGKDVELRCDPISGHTALYWYRQSLGQGLEFLIYFQGNSAPDKSGLPSDRFSAERTGGSVSTLTIQRTQQEDSAVYLCASSLRGFTGDTQYFGPGTRLTVL.

In its sample, this clonotype was seen a few times. The chain uses TRBV6-5 and TRBJ2-7, with D perhaps TRBD2 (6 bases). Between the trimmed V and J ends, which lost 5 bases and 7 bases, there was a span of 21 bases. Germline CDR1 MNHEY, CDR2 SVGAGI. The CDR3 length is 15 residues. The CDR3 bases are TGTGCCAGCAGTCGCGTCCGGGACTCCCGTTGGGAGCAGTACTTC. It encodes CASSRVRDSRWEQYF.

This clonotype was seen many times. The chain uses TRBV12-3 or TRBV12-4 and TRBJ2-7; 7 nucleotides match TRBD2. Losses at the gene ends were 6 bases for V and 8 bases for J; bases not matched to a gene: 10. The CDR3 covers 13 residues. Here the CDR3 DNA reads TGTGCCAGCAGCTACGGGAGGCTGGTTAAGCAGTACTTC. Protein sequence: CASSYGRLVKQYF.

This clonotype showed up just a few times. V usage is TRBV20-1 and J usage is TRBJ2-5; no reliable D call. The CDR3 covers 12 residues. The germline CDR1 and CDR2 sequences are DFQATT and SNEGSKA (reference sequence). Trimming left V 6 bases short and J 6 bases short, with 14 bases between. The CDR3 bases are TGCAGTGCACTCTGGACGTCGCAGACCCAGTACTTC. It codes for CSALWTSQTQYF.

The chain joins TRBV7-6 to TRBJ1-2; possibly TRBD1 for D (5 bases). The CDR3 sequence is 15 residues long. The germline gives CDR1 SGHVS, CDR2 FNYEAQ. Trimming removed 5 bases at V and 3 bases at J, with 16 bases between. CDR3 bases: TGTGCCAGCAGCCAAGACAGAACTGCTCACTATGGCTACACCTTC. Translated: CASSQDRTAHYGYTF.

V usage is TRBV20-1 and J usage is TRBJ2-3; D perhaps matches TRBD1 (5 bases). Per the germline V gene, CDR1 is DFQATT and CDR2 is SNEGSKA (reference sequence). V lost 3 bases and J lost 0, with 13 bases in between. The CDR3 runs to 15 residues. The CDR3 sequence: CSASSREGSTDTQYF. CDR3 sequence (DNA): TGCAGTGCTAGCTCCAGGGAAGGCAGCACAGATACGCAGTATTTT.

This chain links TRBV6-5 with TRBJ1-4; 8 positions match TRBD1. The CDR3 is 16 residues long. V shed 0 bases, J shed 5 bases, and the junction held 5 bases outside the gene matches. Per the germline V gene, CDR1 is MNHEY and CDR2 is SVGAGI. The CDR3 bases are TGTGCCAGCAGTTACTCGTCGTCAGGGGGCAATGAAAAACTGTTTTTT. Translation: CASSYSSSGGNEKLFF.

This rearrangement joins TRBV24-1 to TRBJ2-5, with TRBD1 identical over 7 bases. V shed 5 bases and J 5 bases; nucleotides not matched to a gene: 10. In germline, CDR1 is KGHDR, CDR2 SFDVKD. This CDR3 is 15 amino acids long. CDR3 in amino acids: CATSVGQGVGETQYF. The CDR3 nucleotides are TGTGCCACCAGTGTGGGGCAGGGGGTCGGCGAGACCCAGTACTTC.

This chain uses TRBV28 with TRBJ1-2; D is unresolved. V gave up 5 bases and J gave up 3 bases, with 16 bases separating them. The CDR3 consists of 15 residues. Germline CDR1 is MDHEN and CDR2 is SYDVKM. This CDR3 reads CASSPKGWSYYGYTF. Written as DNA, the CDR3 is TGTGCCAGCAGTCCGAAAGGGTGGAGTTACTATGGCTACACCTTC.

As regards this clonotype: This may come from a read error, since a much larger clone is one base off. This chain joins TRBV5-6 and TRBJ2-6; D not certain. The CDR3 loop spans 15 amino acids. The germline V gene has CDR1 SGHDT and CDR2 YYEEEE. Trimming cost V 0 bases and J 1 base, with 5 bases left between them. The CDR3 DNA is TGTGCCAGCAGCTTGGTGTGGTCTGGGGCCAACGTCCTGACTTTC. Translation gives CASSLVWSGANVLTF. The complete variable domain, with remaining parts taken from reference TRBV5-6 and TRBJ2-6, reads DAGVTQSPTHLIKTRGQQVTLRCSPKSGHDTVSWYQQALGQGPQFIFQYYEEEERQRGNFPDRFSGHQFPNYSSELNVNALLLGDSALYLCASSLVWSGANVLTFGAGSRLTVL.

J is TRBJ2-3 and V is TRBV12-3 or TRBV12-4; D not resolved. V lost 6 bases and J 2 bases, leaving 12 bases between the germline ends. This CDR3 contains 14 residues. CDR3 loop: CASRVIGTTDTQYF. In DNA form, the CDR3 reads TGTGCCAGCAGAGTCATTGGAACCACAGATACGCAGTATTTT.

The chain joins TRBV20-1 to TRBJ2-7; D possibly corresponds to TRBD2 (5 bases). CDR3 length: 14 amino acids. Trimming took 4 bases from V and 3 from J, leaving 16 bases between them. The germline CDR1 and CDR2 sequences are DFQATT and SNEGSKA (reference sequence). CDR3 protein: CSAIPPGIIYEQYF. CDR3 sequence (DNA): TGCAGTGCTATTCCCCCGGGAATCATCTACGAGCAGTACTTC.

This clonotype was detected a few times. The V call is TRBV4-1, the J call TRBJ1-1; 9 bases are shared with TRBD1. The CDR3 length is 14 residues. Losses at the gene ends were 1 base for V and 11 bases for J; bases not matched to a gene: 8. The germline CDR1 and CDR2 sequences are MGHRA and YSYEKL. CDR3 nucleotides: TGCGCCAGCAGCCAAGGACAGGGGGGAGGTCGCGCTTTCTTT. This sequence encodes CASSQGQGGGRAFF.

This clonotype was detected only a few times. The chain employs TRBV7-6 and TRBJ2-5, with unresolved D. The CDR3 runs 15 residues. Germline loops: CDR1 SGHVS, CDR2 FNYEAQ. V dropped 1 base and J dropped 2 bases, with 11 bases sitting between them. The CDR3 protein is CASSLVSSRQETQYF. The CDR3 coding sequence is TGTGCCAGCAGCTTAGTGTCTTCCAGGCAAGAGACCCAGTACTTC.

The rearrangement links TRBV3-1 to TRBJ2-1, with 8 bases matching TRBD2. Germline trimming cut 5 bases from V and 9 bases from J; bases unmatched to any gene: 9. Looked up from germline, CDR1 is LGHDT and CDR2 is YNNKEL (reference sequence). The CDR3 has 14 amino acids. The CDR3 reads CASSGPSGGIEQFF. The CDR3 DNA sequence: TGTGCCAGCAGCGGGCCAAGCGGGGGCATTGAGCAGTTCTTC.